Each of the 22 T cell receptor beta chains below was sequenced from the same sample in a study of T-cell reconstitution after alpha-beta-depleted transplantation in children. A library of TCRbeta sequences, prepared with unique molecular identifiers, was generated. TCRdb analysed the PCR reads with MiXCR anew, one entry per CDR3 protein. The sample yields some 80,000 distinct CDR3 sequences, about a sixth seen once. The input for sequencing was PBMCs, mostly from graft donor cells, taken 360 days after TCRalphabeta/CD19-depleted stem cell transplant. These TCRs come from a male patient aged 2-9 years who had a stem cell transplant for acute lymphoblastic leukemia, so the T cells may come from the graft donor.

The chain has TRBV12-3 or TRBV12-4 and TRBJ2-2; TRBD1 agrees at 10 bases. V was pared by 11 bases and J by 3 bases, with 15 bases of the junction left unmatched. The CDR3 length is 17 residues. For the CDR3, the DNA is TGTGCCTCAGTACTAGCTCCGGGACAGGGGCACACCGGGGAGCTGTTTTTT. This gives the protein CASVLAPGQGHTGELFF.

This clonotype has just a few counts. The rearrangement links TRBV6-5 to TRBJ2-1; D tentatively reads TRBD1 or TRBD2 (5 bases each). CDR3 size: 19 residues. V was shortened by 4 bases and J by 0 bases, with 22 bases between the two germline ends. CDR1 and CDR2 (germline): MNHEY, SVGAGI. DNA of the CDR3: TGTGCCAGCAGTTCCCCCACCCCATTTCGGGGCGGCTCCTACAATGAGCAGTTCTTC. Protein: CASSSPTPFRGGSYNEQFF.

The rearrangement links TRBV14 to TRBJ1-5; D is uncertain. CDR1 and CDR2 from the germline V gene are SGHDN and FVKESK. The CDR3 consists of 17 residues. V lost 0 bases and J 1 base, leaving 13 bases between the germline ends. The CDR3: CASSQEREEISNQPQHF. Written as DNA, the CDR3 is TGTGCCAGCAGCCAAGAACGAGAAGAGATAAGCAATCAGCCCCAGCATTTT.

This clonotype was observed a handful of times. The chain carries TRBV12-3 or TRBV12-4 and TRBJ1-1; possible D gene TRBD1, 5 bases. This CDR3 is 14 amino acids long. Between the trimmed V and J ends, which lost 1 base and 0 bases, there was a span of 6 bases. The CDR3 sequence is CASSLGTMNTEAFF. CDR3 coding DNA: TGTGCCAGCAGTTTAGGGACAATGAACACTGAAGCTTTCTTT.

This clonotype appeared many times. This sequence joins TRBV7-2 and TRBJ2-2, with a tentative D call TRBD1 (5 bases). The germline V gene encodes CDR1 SGHTA and CDR2 FQGNSA. Trimming stripped 0 bases from V and 11 bases from J, with 13 bases between. The CDR3 contains 14 residues. The CDR3 nucleotides read TGTGCCAGCAGCTTAGCGGATCGTCAGGGAGAGCTGTTTTTT. Translating gives CASSLADRQGELFF.

J is TRBJ2-2 and V is TRBV7-9; D unresolved. The germline V and J ends were trimmed by 7 bases and 6 bases, with 18 bases remaining between them. The CDR3 is made up of 15 amino acids. Germline V CDR1 and CDR2: SEHNR, FQNEAQ (reference sequence). The CDR3 loop is CASTSFLVLAGELFF. The CDR3 DNA is TGTGCCAGCACATCCTTTCTAGTGCTCGCCGGGGAGCTGTTTTTT.

The chain carries TRBV27 and TRBJ2-1; TRBD2 agrees at 8 bases. V shed 3 bases and J 8 bases; nucleotides not matched to a gene: 6. CDR3 length: 14 residues. Per the germline V gene, CDR1 is MNHEY and CDR2 is SMNVEV (reference sequence). CDR3 in amino acids: CASSLKRETDEQFF. For the CDR3, the DNA is TGTGCCAGCAGTTTGAAGCGGGAGACAGATGAGCAGTTCTTC.

V and J are TRBV29-1 and TRBJ2-7; 15 nucleotides align to TRBD2. J gave up 2 bases and V 0 bases, and 20 bases lay outside the gene matches. Germline V gene data show CDR1 as SQVTM and CDR2 as ANQGSEA. The CDR3 has 22 amino acids. The CDR3 nucleotides are TGCAGCGTTGAAGATCTTATTCCCTCTCCGGGACTAGCGGGAGGTTTACCCTACGAGCAGTACTTC. Translated, it gives CSVEDLIPSPGLAGGLPYEQYF.

V and J are TRBV6-1 and TRBJ2-5, with 10 bases lining up with TRBD2. Germline V gives CDR1 MNHNS, CDR2 SASEGT. The CDR3 loop spans 16 amino acids. Trimming removed 8 bases from V and 3 bases from J; junction bases left unmatched: 12. This chain's CDR3 is CASCRRSGRAKETQYF. CDR3 sequence (DNA): TGTGCCAGCTGTAGGAGGAGCGGGAGGGCCAAAGAGACCCAGTACTTC.

This clonotype has a handful of counts. V is TRBV7-2 and J is TRBJ2-7, with TRBD2 matching over 12 bases. Germline V gene data show CDR1 as SGHTA and CDR2 as FQGNSA. Trimming cost V 2 bases and J 2 bases; bases outside gene matches: 4. CDR3 size: 16 residues. The CDR3 region is CASSLPGLAGTYEQYF. The CDR3 bases are TGTGCCAGCAGCTTACCGGGACTAGCGGGCACCTACGAGCAGTACTTC.

The rearrangement links TRBV5-1 to TRBJ2-7, with D possibly matching TRBD1 (6 bases). V shed 1 base and J shed 2 bases, with 16 bases lying between them. This CDR3 has 16 residues. CDR1 and CDR2 from the germline V gene are SGHRS and YFSETQ. CDR3 loop: CASSLLGPRTAYEQYF. CDR3 DNA: TGCGCCAGCAGCTTGTTAGGCCCCCGGACAGCCTACGAGCAGTACTTC.

This clonotype was detected many times. The rearrangement uses TRBV7-9 and TRBJ2-5; D ambiguous. CDR1 SEHNR and CDR2 FQNEAQ come from the germline V gene (reference sequence). V was pared by 2 bases and J by 0 bases, with 10 bases between. The CDR3 has 15 amino acids. The CDR3 loop is CASSLKGWDQETQYF. In DNA form, the CDR3 reads TGTGCCAGCAGCTTAAAGGGATGGGACCAAGAGACCCAGTACTTC.

The chain carries TRBV20-1 and TRBJ2-7, with D uncertain. V was clipped by 1 base and J by 3 bases, with 7 bases between them. Per germline, CDR1 DFQATT and CDR2 SNEGSKA (reference sequence). The CDR3 totals 12 residues. The CDR3 sequence is CSARATFYEQYF. In DNA form, the CDR3 reads TGCAGTGCTAGAGCTACGTTCTACGAGCAGTACTTC.

J is TRBJ2-2 and V is TRBV12-3 or TRBV12-4; unclear D gene. This CDR3 contains 13 residues. The V end was cut by 3 bases, the J end by 9 bases, with 11 bases between. CDR3 DNA: TGTGCCAGCAGTTTTCAAGTTAAGCGGGAGCTGTTTTTT. This translates into CASSFQVKRELFF.

V is TRBV5-1 and J is TRBJ1-1; D gene uncertain. CDR3 length: 11 amino acids. Germline loops: CDR1 SGHRS, CDR2 YFSETQ. V lost 4 bases to trimming and J lost 2 bases, with 3 bases between them. CDR3 coding DNA: TGCGCCAGCAGCAAAAACACTGAAGCTTTCTTT. It yields the protein CASSKNTEAFF.

This clonotype appeared a few times. This chain connects TRBV4-2 to TRBJ2-5; 12 positions agree with TRBD2. This CDR3 has 16 residues. Germline V gene data show CDR1 as LGHNA and CDR2 as YNFKEQ. V gave up 1 base and J gave up 5 bases; unmatched junction bases: 5. The CDR3 nucleotides are TGTGCCAGCAGCCAAGCCTCGGGACTAGCGGGTGAGACCCAGTACTTC. It yields the protein CASSQASGLAGETQYF.

The V and J genes are TRBV7-9 and TRBJ2-1; 9 bases are a match to TRBD2. CDR3 length: 14 residues. Trimming cost V 2 bases and J 12 bases; bases outside gene matches: 8. From germline, CDR1 is SEHNR and CDR2 FQNEAQ (reference sequence). The CDR3 DNA sequence: TGTGCCAGCAGCTTAATAGCGGGAGAAGGGGGGCAGTTCTTC. It codes for CASSLIAGEGGQFF. Looking up the rest from reference TRBV7-9 and TRBJ2-1 gives the full variable domain: DTGVSQNPRHKITKRGQNVTFRCDPISEHNRLYWYRQTLGQGPEFLTYFQNEAQLEKSRLLSDRFSAERPKGSFSTLEIQRTEQGDSAMYLCASSLIAGEGGQFFGPGTRLTVL.

At least ten counts were recorded for this clonotype. The rearrangement uses TRBV5-5 and TRBJ2-7; TRBD1 matches at 11 bases. The germline CDR1 and CDR2 sequences are SGHKS and YYEKEE (reference sequence). With V trimmed by 3 bases and J by 2 bases, 1 base remained unmatched. This CDR3 has 14 residues. In DNA form, the CDR3 reads TGTGCCAGCAGCTGGGGACAGGGGGCCTACGAGCAGTACTTC. Its translation is CASSWGQGAYEQYF.

The sample holds many counts of this clonotype. This chain uses TRBV5-1 with TRBJ2-1; tentative D call: TRBD1 (5 bases). Germline V gene lookup returns CDR1 SGHRS and CDR2 YFSETQ. Trimming pared 5 bases from V and 5 bases from J, leaving 17 bases between. The CDR3 contains 15 residues. Here the CDR3 DNA reads TGCGCCAGCAGAGCAGGGCCGTGGTGGGACAATGAGCAGTTCTTC. Its protein product is CASRAGPWWDNEQFF. Using reference TRBV5-1 and TRBJ2-1 for the parts outside the CDR3, the full variable domain is KAGVTQTPRYLIKTRGQQVTLSCSPISGHRSVSWYQQTPGQGLQFLFEYFSETQRNKGNFPGRFSGRQFSNSRSEMNVSTLELGDSALYLCASRAGPWWDNEQFFGPGTRLTVL.

There are many counts of this clonotype. V and J are TRBV10-3 and TRBJ2-7; weak D call: TRBD2 (5 bases). V was clipped by 1 base and J by 5 bases, with 12 bases between them. Germline assignment: CDR1 ENHRY and CDR2 SYGVKD. The CDR3 totals 14 residues. The CDR3 sequence: CAISEWRFSNEQYF. CDR3 DNA sequence: TGTGCCATCAGTGAGTGGAGGTTTAGCAACGAGCAGTACTTC.

This sequence joins TRBV12-3 or TRBV12-4 and TRBJ2-7; D unclear. This CDR3 region has 12 residues. The germline V and J ends were trimmed by 1 base and 2 bases, with 3 bases remaining between them. The CDR3 nucleotides are TGTGCCAGCAGTTTAGTAGCCTACGAGCAGTACTTC. As protein: CASSLVAYEQYF.

This clonotype was observed a few times. In DNA form, the CDR3 reads TGTGCCAGCAGTTACTCGCACCCTCGGGGGTTCGATAATCAGCCCCAGCATTTT. It translates to CASSYSHPRGFDNQPQHF. This chain joins TRBV6-5 and TRBJ1-5, with a tentative D call TRBD1 (5 bases). Deletions cut 0 bases from V and 4 bases from J, with 19 bases between. The V gene's germline CDR1 is MNHEY and CDR2 SVGAGI. The CDR3 runs 18 residues.